This record covers a single T cell receptor beta chain. The antigen is undetermined. This sample was taken from a study of blood T cells in healthy people across ages. Ten milliliters of peripheral blood were drawn from each donor into EDTA-treated tubes. Then a second PCR, running about 6 to 11 cycles, was carried out with a sample-barcoded 5' primer and a J-beta primer mix. TCRdb recomputed calls from the 5' RACE reads with MiXCR, one row per CDR3 protein. The repertoire consists of 1.5 million to 2 million distinct CDR3 sequences, with roughly 30% occurring once and the leading ten covering about 8%. Study-wide results and caveats: Any changes in expanded clonotypes were possibly confounded, as donor CMV status remained unknown.

V lost 6 bases to trimming and J lost 4 bases, with 12 bases between them. This CDR3 has 13 amino acids. From germline, CDR1 is SEHNR and CDR2 FQNEAQ (reference sequence). The clonotype was recovered from a woman aged 25 to 39 in good health. This chain joins TRBV7-9 and TRBJ1-1; possibly TRBD1 for D (5 bases). Sequenced material: blood. CDR3 residues: CASRPNGGTEAFF. CDR3 coding DNA: TGTGCCAGCAGACCAAATGGGGGCACTGAAGCTTTCTTT.